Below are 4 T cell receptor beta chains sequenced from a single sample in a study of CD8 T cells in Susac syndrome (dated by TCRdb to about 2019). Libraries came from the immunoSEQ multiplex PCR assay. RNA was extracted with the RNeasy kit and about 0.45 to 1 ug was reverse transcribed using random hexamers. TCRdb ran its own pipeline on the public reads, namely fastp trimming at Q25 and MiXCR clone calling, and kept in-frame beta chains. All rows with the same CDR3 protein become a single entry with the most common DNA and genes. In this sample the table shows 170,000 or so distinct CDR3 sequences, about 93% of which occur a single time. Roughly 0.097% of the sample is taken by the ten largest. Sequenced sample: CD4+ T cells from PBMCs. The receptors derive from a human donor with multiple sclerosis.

CDR3: CASSFKGLSTDTQYF. In nucleotides, the CDR3 is TGTGCCAGCAGTTTTAAGGGACTGAGCACAGATACGCAGTATTTT. This chain uses TRBV12-3 or TRBV12-4 with TRBJ2-3, with a possible D match to TRBD2 (6 bases). Deletions cut 3 bases from V and 0 bases from J, with 10 bases between. The CDR3 is made up of 15 amino acids.

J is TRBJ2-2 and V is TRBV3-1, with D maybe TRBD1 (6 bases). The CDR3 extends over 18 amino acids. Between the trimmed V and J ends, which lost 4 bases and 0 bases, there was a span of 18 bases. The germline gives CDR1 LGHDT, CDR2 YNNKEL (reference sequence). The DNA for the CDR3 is TGTGCCAGCAGCCCCACGACGGCCACAGGGTCGAACACCGGGGAGCTGTTTTTT. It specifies CASSPTTATGSNTGELFF.

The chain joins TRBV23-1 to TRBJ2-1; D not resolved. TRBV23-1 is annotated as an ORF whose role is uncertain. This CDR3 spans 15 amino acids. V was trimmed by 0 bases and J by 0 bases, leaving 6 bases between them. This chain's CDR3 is CASSQSVSSYNEQFF. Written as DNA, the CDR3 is TGCGCCAGCAGTCAATCGGTGAGCTCCTACAATGAGCAGTTCTTC.

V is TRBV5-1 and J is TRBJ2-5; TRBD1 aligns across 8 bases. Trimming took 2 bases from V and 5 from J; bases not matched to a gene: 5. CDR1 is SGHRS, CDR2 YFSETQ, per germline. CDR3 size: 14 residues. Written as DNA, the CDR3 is TGCGCCAGCAGCTTTTACAGGGGGGAGGAGACCCAGTACTTC. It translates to CASSFYRGEETQYF.